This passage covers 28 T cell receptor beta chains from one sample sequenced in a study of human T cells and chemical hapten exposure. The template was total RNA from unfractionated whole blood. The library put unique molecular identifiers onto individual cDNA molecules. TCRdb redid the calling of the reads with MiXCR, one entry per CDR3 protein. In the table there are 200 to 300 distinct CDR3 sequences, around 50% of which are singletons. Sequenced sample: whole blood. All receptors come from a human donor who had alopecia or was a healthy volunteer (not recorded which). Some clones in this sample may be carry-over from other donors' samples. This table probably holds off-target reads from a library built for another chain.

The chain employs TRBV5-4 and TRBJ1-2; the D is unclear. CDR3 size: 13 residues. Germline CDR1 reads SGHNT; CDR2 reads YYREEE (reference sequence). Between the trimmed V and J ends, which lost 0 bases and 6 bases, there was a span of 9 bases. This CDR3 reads CASSLDITDGYTF. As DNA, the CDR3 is TGTGCCAGCAGCTTGGACATAACTGATGGCTACACCTTC.

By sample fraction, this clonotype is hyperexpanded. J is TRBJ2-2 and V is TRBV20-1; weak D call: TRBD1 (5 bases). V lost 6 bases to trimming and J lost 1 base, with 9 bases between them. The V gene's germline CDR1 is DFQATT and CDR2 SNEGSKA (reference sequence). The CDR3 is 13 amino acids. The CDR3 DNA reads TGCAGTGCCCACGGACAGAACACCGGGGAGCTGTTTTTT. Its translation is CSAHGQNTGELFF.

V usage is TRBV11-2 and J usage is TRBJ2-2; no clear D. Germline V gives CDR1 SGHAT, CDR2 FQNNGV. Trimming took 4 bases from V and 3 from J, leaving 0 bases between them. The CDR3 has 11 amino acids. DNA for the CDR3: TGTGCCAGCAGCTACACCGGGGAGCTGTTTTTT. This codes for CASSYTGELFF.

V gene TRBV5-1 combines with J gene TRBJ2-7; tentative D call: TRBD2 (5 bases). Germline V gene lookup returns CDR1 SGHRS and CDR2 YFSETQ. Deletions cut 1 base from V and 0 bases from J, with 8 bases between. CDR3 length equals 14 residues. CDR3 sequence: CASSLTGSSYEQYF. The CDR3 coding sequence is TGCGCCAGCAGCTTGACTGGGAGCTCCTACGAGCAGTACTTC.

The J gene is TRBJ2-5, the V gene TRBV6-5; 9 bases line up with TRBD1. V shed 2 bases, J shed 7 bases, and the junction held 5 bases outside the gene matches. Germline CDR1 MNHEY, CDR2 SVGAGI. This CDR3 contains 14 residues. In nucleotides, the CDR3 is TGTGCCAGCAGTTACCAGGACAGGGGTGTGACCCAGTACTTC. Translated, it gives CASSYQDRGVTQYF.

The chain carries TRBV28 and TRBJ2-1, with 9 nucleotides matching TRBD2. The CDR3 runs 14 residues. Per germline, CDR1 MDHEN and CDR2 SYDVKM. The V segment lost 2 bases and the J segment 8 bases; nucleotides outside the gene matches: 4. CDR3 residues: CASSLIAGDHEQFF. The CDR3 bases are TGTGCCAGCAGTTTAATAGCGGGAGATCATGAGCAGTTCTTC.

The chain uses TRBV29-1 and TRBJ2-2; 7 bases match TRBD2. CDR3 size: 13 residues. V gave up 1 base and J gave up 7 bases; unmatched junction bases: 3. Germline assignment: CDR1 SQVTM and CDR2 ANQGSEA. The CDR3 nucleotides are TGCAGCGTTGAAGTGACTAGCTACGGGGAGCTGTTTTTT. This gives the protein CSVEVTSYGELFF.

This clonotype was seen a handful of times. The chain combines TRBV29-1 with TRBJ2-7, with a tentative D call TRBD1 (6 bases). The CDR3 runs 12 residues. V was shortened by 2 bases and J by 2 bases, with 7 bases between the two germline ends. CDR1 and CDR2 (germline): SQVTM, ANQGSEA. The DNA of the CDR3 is TGCAGCGTTGAACAGGGGCCCTACGAGCAGTACTTC. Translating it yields CSVEQGPYEQYF.

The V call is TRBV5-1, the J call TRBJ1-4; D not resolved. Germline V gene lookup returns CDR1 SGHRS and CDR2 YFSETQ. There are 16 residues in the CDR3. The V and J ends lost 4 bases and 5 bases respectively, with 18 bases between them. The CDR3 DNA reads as TGCGCCAGCAGCCCCGAGGACCTCGGCCCAAATGAAAAACTGTTTTTT. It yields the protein CASSPEDLGPNEKLFF.

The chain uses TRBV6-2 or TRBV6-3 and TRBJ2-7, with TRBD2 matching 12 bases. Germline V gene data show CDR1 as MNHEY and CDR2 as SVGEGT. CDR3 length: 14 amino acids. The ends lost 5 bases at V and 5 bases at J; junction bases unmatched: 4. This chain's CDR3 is CASSRLAGEHEQYF. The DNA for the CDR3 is TGTGCCAGCAGTAGACTAGCGGGAGAACACGAGCAGTACTTC.

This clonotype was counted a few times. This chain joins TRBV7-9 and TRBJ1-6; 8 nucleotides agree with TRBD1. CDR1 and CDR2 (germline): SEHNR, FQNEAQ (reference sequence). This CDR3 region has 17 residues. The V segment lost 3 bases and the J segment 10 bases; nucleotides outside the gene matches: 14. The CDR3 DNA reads TGTGCCAGCAGCTTCCAAGATTTCCAGGGGGCATCGTCACCCCTCCACTTT. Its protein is CASSFQDFQGASSPLHF.

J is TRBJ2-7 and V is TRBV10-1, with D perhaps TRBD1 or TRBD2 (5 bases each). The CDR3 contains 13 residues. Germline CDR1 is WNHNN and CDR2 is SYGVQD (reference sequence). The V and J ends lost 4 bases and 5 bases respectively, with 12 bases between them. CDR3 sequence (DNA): TGCGCCAGCAGTGGAAGCCGGGACCACGAGCAGTACTTC. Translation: CASSGSRDHEQYF.

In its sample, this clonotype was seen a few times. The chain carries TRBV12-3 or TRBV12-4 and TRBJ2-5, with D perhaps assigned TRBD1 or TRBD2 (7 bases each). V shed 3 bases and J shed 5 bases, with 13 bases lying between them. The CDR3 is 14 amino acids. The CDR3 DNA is TGTGCCAGCAGTTTGAGGCAGGGGGGGGAGACCCAGTACTTC. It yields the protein CASSLRQGGETQYF.

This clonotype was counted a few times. The CDR3 DNA sequence: TGTGCCAGCAGTAGCGGGACGGATAATGAAAAACTGTTTTTT. This translates into CASSSGTDNEKLFF. V and J are TRBV12-3 or TRBV12-4 and TRBJ1-4, with a weak D call TRBD1 (5 bases). The germline V and J ends were trimmed by 5 bases and 4 bases, with 11 bases remaining between them. The CDR3 is 14 amino acids.

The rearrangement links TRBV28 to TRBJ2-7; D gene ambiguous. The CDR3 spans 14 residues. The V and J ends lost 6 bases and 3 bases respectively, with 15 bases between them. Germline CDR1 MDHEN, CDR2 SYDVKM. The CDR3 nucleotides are TGTGCCAGCAGAAACGCGAACAGCTACTACGAGCAGTACTTC. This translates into CASRNANSYYEQYF. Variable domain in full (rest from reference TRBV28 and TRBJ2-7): DVKVTQSSRYLVKRTGEKVFLECVQDMDHENMFWYRQDPGLGLRLIYFSYDVKMKEKGDIPEGYSVSREKKERFSLILESASTNQTSMYLCASRNANSYYEQYFGPGTRLTVT.

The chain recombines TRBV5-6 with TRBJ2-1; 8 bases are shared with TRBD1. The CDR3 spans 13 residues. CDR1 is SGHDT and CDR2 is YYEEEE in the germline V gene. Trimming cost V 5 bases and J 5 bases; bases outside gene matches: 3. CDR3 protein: CASSSTGDNEQFF. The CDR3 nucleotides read TGTGCCAGCAGTTCGACAGGGGACAATGAGCAGTTCTTC.

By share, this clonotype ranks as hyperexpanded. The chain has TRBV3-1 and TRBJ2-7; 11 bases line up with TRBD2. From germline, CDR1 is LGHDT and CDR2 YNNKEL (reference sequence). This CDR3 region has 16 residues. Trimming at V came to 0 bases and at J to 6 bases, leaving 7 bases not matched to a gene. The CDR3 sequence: CASSQDLTSGATEQYF. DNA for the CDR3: TGTGCCAGCAGCCAAGATCTGACTAGCGGGGCCACCGAGCAGTACTTC.

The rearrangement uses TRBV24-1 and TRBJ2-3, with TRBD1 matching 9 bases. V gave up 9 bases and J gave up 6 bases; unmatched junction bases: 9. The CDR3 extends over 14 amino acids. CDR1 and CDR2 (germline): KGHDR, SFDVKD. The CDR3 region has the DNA TGTGCCACCGATCGGGGACAGGGTTCCGATACGCAGTATTTT. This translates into CATDRGQGSDTQYF.

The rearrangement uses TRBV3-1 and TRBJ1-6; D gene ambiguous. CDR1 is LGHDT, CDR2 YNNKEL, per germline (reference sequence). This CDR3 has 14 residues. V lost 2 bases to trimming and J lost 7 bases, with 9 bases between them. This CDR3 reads CASSQYGPNSPLHF. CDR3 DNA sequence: TGTGCCAGCAGCCAATATGGGCCGAATTCACCCCTCCACTTT.

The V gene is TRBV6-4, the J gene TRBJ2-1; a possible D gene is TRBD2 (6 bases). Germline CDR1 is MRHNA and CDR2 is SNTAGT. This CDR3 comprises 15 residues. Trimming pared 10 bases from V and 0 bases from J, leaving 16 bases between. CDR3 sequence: CATSEGESSYNEQFF. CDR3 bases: TGTGCCACCTCGGAGGGTGAGAGCTCCTACAATGAGCAGTTCTTC.

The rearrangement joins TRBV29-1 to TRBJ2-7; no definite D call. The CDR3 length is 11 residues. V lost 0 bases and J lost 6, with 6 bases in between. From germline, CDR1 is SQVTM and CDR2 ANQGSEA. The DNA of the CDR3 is TGCAGCGTTGAAGAGGGTTCCGAGCAGTACTTC. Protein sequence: CSVEEGSEQYF.

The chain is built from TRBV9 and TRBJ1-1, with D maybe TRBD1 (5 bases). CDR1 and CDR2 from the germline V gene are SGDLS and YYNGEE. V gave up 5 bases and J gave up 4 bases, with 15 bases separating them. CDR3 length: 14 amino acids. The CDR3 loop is CASSRYPTVTEAFF. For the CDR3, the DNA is TGTGCCAGCAGTCGATACCCGACAGTCACTGAAGCTTTCTTT.

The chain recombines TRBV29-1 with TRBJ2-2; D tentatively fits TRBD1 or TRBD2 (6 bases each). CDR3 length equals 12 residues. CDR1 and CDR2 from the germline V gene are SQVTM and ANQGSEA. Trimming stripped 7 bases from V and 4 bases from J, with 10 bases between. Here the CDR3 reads CSAGAGTGELFF. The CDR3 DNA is TGCAGCGCGGGGGCCGGCACCGGGGAGCTGTTTTTT.

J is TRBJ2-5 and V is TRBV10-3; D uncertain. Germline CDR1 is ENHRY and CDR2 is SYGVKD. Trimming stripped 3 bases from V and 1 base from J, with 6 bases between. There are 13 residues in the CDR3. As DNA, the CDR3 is TGTGCCATCAGTGAACGTCCCCAAGAGACCCAGTACTTC. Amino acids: CAISERPQETQYF.

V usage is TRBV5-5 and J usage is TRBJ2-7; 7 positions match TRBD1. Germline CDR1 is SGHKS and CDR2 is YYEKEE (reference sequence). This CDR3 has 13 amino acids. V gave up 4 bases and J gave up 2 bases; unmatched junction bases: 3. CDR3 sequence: CASSKQGPYEQYF. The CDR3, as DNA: TGTGCCAGCAGCAAACAGGGGCCCTACGAGCAGTACTTC.

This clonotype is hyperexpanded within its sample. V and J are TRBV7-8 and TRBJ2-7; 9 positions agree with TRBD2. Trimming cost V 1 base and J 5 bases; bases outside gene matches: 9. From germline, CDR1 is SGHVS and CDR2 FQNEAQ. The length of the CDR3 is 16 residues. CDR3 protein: CASSLDWNSGSNEQYF. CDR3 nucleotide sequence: TGTGCCAGCAGCTTAGATTGGAATAGCGGGAGCAACGAGCAGTACTTC.

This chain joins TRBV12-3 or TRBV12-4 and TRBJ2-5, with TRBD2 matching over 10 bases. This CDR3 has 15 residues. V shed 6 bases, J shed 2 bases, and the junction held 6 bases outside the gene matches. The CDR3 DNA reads TGTGCCAGCAGGGAGAGCGGGAGGGCTCAAGAGACCCAGTACTTC. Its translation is CASRESGRAQETQYF.

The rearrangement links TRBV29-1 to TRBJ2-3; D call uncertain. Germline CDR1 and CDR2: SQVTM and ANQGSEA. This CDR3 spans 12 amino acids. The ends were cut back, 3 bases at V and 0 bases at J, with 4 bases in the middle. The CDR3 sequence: CSVEDSTDTQYF. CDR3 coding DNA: TGCAGCGTTGAGGACAGCACAGATACGCAGTATTTT.